What follows describes a single T cell receptor beta chain. The antigen remains undetermined. The sample originates from a study of T cell responses to AZD1222 COVID-19 vaccine. Study-level findings and limits: Variant regions that are unmutated are reportedly the target of nearly half of spike-specific TCRs.

The V and J ends lost 5 bases and 7 bases respectively, with 15 bases between them. CDR1 MNHNY and CDR2 SVGAGI come from the germline V gene (reference sequence). The length of the CDR3 is 14 residues. Sequenced by immunoSEQ multiplex PCR; TCRdb stores in-frame clones only, minus some. The sample carries 120,000 to 150,000 clones, about 94% recorded once. This receptor was identified in an adult who received the AZD1222 COVID-19 vaccine. Sequences were derived from peripheral blood, sampled 28 days after the second AZD1222 dose. The chain recombines TRBV6-6 with TRBJ2-1, with D tentatively TRBD2 (5 bases). This CDR3 reads CASSTSRDRNEQFF. CDR3 coding DNA: TGTGCCAGCAGTACATCCCGGGATAGGAATGAGCAGTTCTTC.